Each of the 8 T cell receptor beta chains below was sequenced from the same sample in a study of T cells in Graves' hyperthyroidism and ophthalmopathy. Amplification targeted TCR beta CDR3 regions from RNA transcripts. An initial round of RT-PCR targeting the TCR CDR3 relied on the HTBI primer set. TCRdb reprocessed the multiplex PCR reads with MiXCR, giving one entry per CDR3 protein. The data contain fewer than 750,000 distinct CDR3 sequences, 14% to 15% of them singletons. Sequencing used blood. The receptors were gathered from a woman aged 40 to 49 with Graves' ophthalmopathy.

This clonotype was picked up many times. At one end the junction does not follow the germline gene, possibly because of a read error. This chain's CDR3 is CASSSWETEASF. CDR3 DNA sequence: TGTGCCAGCAGTTCTTGGGAGACTGAAGCTTCCTTT. The V and J genes are TRBV6-2 or TRBV6-3 and TRBJ1-1; unclear D gene. The CDR3 is 12 amino acids. CDR1 MNHEY and CDR2 SVGEGT come from the germline V gene.

This clonotype occurred many times. The gene calls are TRBV7-2 and TRBJ1-1; D may be TRBD1 (6 bases). This CDR3 region has 12 residues. Germline V gene sequence: CDR1 SGHTA, CDR2 FQGNSA. Trimming cost V 2 bases and J 9 bases, with 10 bases left between them. The CDR3 nucleotides read TGTGCCAGCAGCTTAATGACAGGCCAAGCTTTCTTT. Translation gives CASSLMTGQAFF.

Ten or more counts support this clonotype. CDR3 loop: CASPLRGLHSFEQYF. The CDR3 coding sequence is TGTGCCAGCCCGCTAAGGGGACTTCATTCTTTCGAGCAGTACTTC. The chain employs TRBV28 and TRBJ2-7; possibly TRBD2 for D (6 bases). This CDR3 spans 15 amino acids. Germline V lookup: CDR1 MDHEN, CDR2 SYDVKM. Between the trimmed V and J ends, which lost 8 bases and 6 bases, there was a span of 23 bases.

The sample holds many counts of this clonotype. The chain employs TRBV15 and TRBJ2-7; D is perhaps TRBD1 (6 bases). This CDR3 comprises 16 residues. Germline CDR1 LNHNV, CDR2 YYDKDF (reference sequence). V gave up 0 bases and J gave up 7 bases, with 19 bases separating them. CDR3 region: CATSRDRQGLRSEQYF. The CDR3 DNA reads TGTGCCACCAGCAGAGATAGGCAGGGGTTGCGGTCGGAGCAGTACTTC.

This clonotype was recorded only once. This sequence may be a read error, since a much larger clone differs from it by one base. The CDR3 ends on some other residue instead of the conserved phenylalanine or tryptophan, so this is likely a read error. The J gene is TRBJ2-7, the V gene TRBV28; tentative D call: TRBD2 (5 bases). V lost 0 bases and J lost 0, with 6 bases in between. The CDR3 consists of 14 residues. The germline gives CDR1 MDHEN, CDR2 SYDVKM. CDR3 amino acids: CASSLWGSSYEQYY. The CDR3 nucleotides are TGTGCCAGCAGTTTATGGGGGAGCTCCTACGAGCAGTACTAC.

This clonotype occurred many times. The CDR3 DNA is TGTGCCAGCACCGGGGGACGCGGGGAGACCCAGTACTTC. Its protein is CASTGGRGETQYF. The gene calls are TRBV16 and TRBJ2-5; D might be TRBD2 (6 bases). The CDR3 totals 13 residues. CDR1 and CDR2 (germline): KGHSY, FQNENV. V was clipped by 7 bases and J by 5 bases, with 14 bases between them.

In this sample, this clonotype turned up many times. The V and J genes are TRBV27 and TRBJ2-7, with unresolved D. V was pared by 5 bases and J by 0 bases, with 29 bases between. This CDR3 comprises 20 residues. Looked up from germline, CDR1 is MNHEY and CDR2 is SMNVEV (reference sequence). CDR3 sequence reads: CASSLISTEAPAKTSYEQYF. The CDR3 nucleotides are TGTGCCAGCAGTCTTATCTCGACCGAGGCCCCCGCTAAAACCTCCTACGAGCAGTACTTC.

The V gene is TRBV28, the J gene TRBJ2-5; 7 positions agree with TRBD2. This CDR3 contains 15 residues. V lost 7 bases to trimming and J lost 5 bases; unmatched junction nucleotides: 13. Germline CDR1 reads MDHEN; CDR2 reads SYDVKM. CDR3 loop: CASTQRGVGRETQYF. The CDR3 DNA reads TGTGCCAGCACCCAACGGGGGGTGGGTCGGGAGACCCAGTACTTC. The full variable domain, its missing parts supplied by reference TRBV28 and TRBJ2-5, is DVKVTQSSRYLVKRTGEKVFLECVQDMDHENMFWYRQDPGLGLRLIYFSYDVKMKEKGDIPEGYSVSREKKERFSLILESASTNQTSMYLCASTQRGVGRETQYFGPGTRLLVL.